This T cell receptor (beta chain) appears in the sequencing data of a study of blood T cell repertoires in COVID-19. Study summary: PBMCs, B-cell-depleted T cells, or T cells were the source of the cDNA or gDNA that made up the material.

Sequenced by immunoSEQ multiplex PCR; TCRdb stores in-frame clones only, minus some. The table shows roughly 100,000 clones, with around 74% occurring only once. Germline-derived CDR1 and CDR2 are LNHNV and YYDKDF (reference sequence). V lost 4 bases, J lost 2 bases, and 9 bases stayed unmatched. The CDR3 extends over 16 amino acids. This chain joins TRBV15 and TRBJ2-3, with TRBD1 identical over 7 bases. This TCR derives from a woman between 65 and 79 years old with acute or convalescent COVID-19. Sequencing used peripheral blood. The CDR3, as DNA: TGTGCCACCAGCAAGGCGGACAGGTATTTCACAGATACGCAGTATTTT. Its protein is CATSKADRYFTDTQYF.